This TCR beta chain stems from a study of PD-1 blockade in classical Hodgkin lymphoma. General study points: CD4+ TCR diversity rose significantly by C4D1, and CD8+ TCR diversity did not. Lower baseline TCR diversity marked trial partial responders and progressors.

Time point in this sample: cycle 4 day 1 (C4D1), after 5 to 7 weeks of nivolumab. Every one of the patients relapsed after autologous stem cell transplantation (brentuximab vedotin exposure was variable). This CDR3 is 16 amino acids long. Germline CDR1 ENHRY, CDR2 SYGVKD. Trimming cost V 0 bases and J 3 bases, with 14 bases left between them. Measured with immunoSEQ multiplex PCR; TCRdb has only the in-frame clones, and not every one. The repertoire has tens of thousands of clones, around 69% of them found once; the top ten carry approximately 2.4%. To note about this clone: Its target is unknown.

The origin of this receptor is a human donor with classical Hodgkin lymphoma. This sample comprised peripheral blood mononuclear cells (PBMCs), obtained before the fourth cycle of nivolumab. This sequence joins TRBV10-3 and TRBJ1-1; possibly TRBD1 for D (5 bases). CDR3 DNA sequence: TGTGCCATCAGTGAGTCGGTCTTCCCGGGGGACACTGAAGCTTTCTTT. This gives the protein CAISESVFPGDTEAFF.